This is a list of T cell receptor beta chains from one sample in a study of blood T cell repertoires in COVID-19. Sequenced by immunoSEQ multiplex PCR; TCRdb stores in-frame clones only, minus some. This table has nearly 250,000 clones, 70% to 85% appearing once. The sample was peripheral blood. The receptors stem from a woman older than 75 with acute or convalescent COVID-19. Each CDR3 is given with its conserved first and last residue. The order of the fields is clone size, D gene, J gene, V gene, CDR3 protein, CDR3 DNA. A D gene is named only where the DNA matches it firmly. Some rows mark clone size as missing; the rest say once, few, many or name a class of expanded clone.

>NA|TRBD1|TRBJ1-2|TRBV5-1
CASSLGPGQTNYGYTF
TGCGCCAGCAGCTTGGGACCGGGACAGACTAACTATGGCTACACCTTC
>NA|TRBD2|TRBJ2-1|TRBV7-3
CASSPEGTSGRPLFF
TGTGCCAGCAGCCCTGAAGGGACTAGCGGGAGGCCCCTGTTCTTC
>NA|TRBD1|TRBJ1-2|TRBV18
CASSPPGTGNYGYTF
TGTGCCAGCTCACCACCCGGGACAGGGAACTATGGCTACACCTTC
>NA|NA|TRBJ2-7|TRBV30
CAWSSPGTLSYEQYF
TGTGCCTGGAGTAGCCCCGGGACACTCTCCTACGAGCAGTACTTC
>NA|TRBD1|TRBJ2-2|TRBV2
CASSGGQGNTGELFF
TGTGCCAGCAGTGGGGGACAGGGGAACACCGGGGAGCTGTTTTTT
>NA|NA|TRBJ1-1|TRBV6-5
CASSYRNTEAFF
TGTGCCAGCAGTTACCGGAACACTGAAGCTTTCTTT
>NA|NA|TRBJ1-1|TRBV4-3
CASSQDKNTEAFF
TGCGCCAGCAGCCAAGACAAGAACACTGAAGCTTTCTTT
>few|NA|TRBJ1-3|TRBV15
CATSRDLRQSSGNTIYF
TGTGCCACCAGCAGAGATCTGAGGCAGAGCTCTGGAAACACCATATATTTT
>few|TRBD1|TRBJ1-1|TRBV6-2/TRBV6-3
CASSSHVQGAFHAFF
TGTGCCAGCAGTTCCCATGTACAGGGGGCGTTCCACGCTTTCTTT
>NA|TRBD2|TRBJ2-7|TRBV28
CASRSAGFYEQYF
TGTGCCAGCAGATCAGCGGGATTTTACGAGCAGTACTTC
>NA|NA|TRBJ2-3|TRBV5-1
CASRGGATDTQYF
TGCGCCAGCAGGGGCGGGGCCACAGATACGCAGTATTTT
>NA|TRBD2|TRBJ2-7|TRBV6-1
CASSEALGAGGFPYEQYF
TGTGCCAGCAGTGAAGCGCTCGGGGCGGGGGGGTTCCCCTACGAGCAGTACTTC
>NA|TRBD1|TRBJ1-2|TRBV28
CASRTGQGRYGYTF
TGTGCCAGCAGGACCGGACAGGGGAGATATGGCTACACCTTC
>NA|TRBD2|TRBJ2-5|TRBV9
CASSVDSGGPQYF
TGTGCCAGCAGCGTAGATAGCGGGGGACCCCAGTACTTC
>NA|TRBD1|TRBJ2-7|TRBV7-2
CASSFRTGGNEQYF
TGTGCCAGCAGCTTTAGGACAGGGGGCAACGAGCAGTACTTC
>NA|NA|TRBJ2-1|TRBV7-9
CASSSNTGQNSQQFF
TGTGCCAGCAGCTCCAACACGGGTCAAAATTCTCAGCAGTTCTTC
>NA|NA|TRBJ1-6|TRBV5-1
CASSYDSPYNSPLHF
TGCGCCAGCAGCTACGACAGTCCATATAATTCACCCCTCCACTTT
>NA|NA|TRBJ1-2|TRBV15
CATSKPTGANYGYTF
TGTGCCACCAGCAAACCGACAGGAGCTAACTATGGCTACACCTTC
>NA|TRBD2|TRBJ2-7|TRBV11-2
CASSLAGTSHGEQYF
TGTGCCAGCAGCTTAGCCGGGACTAGCCATGGTGAGCAGTACTTC
>NA|NA|TRBJ1-1|TRBV7-6
CASSRQENTEAFF
TGTGCCAGCAGCCGTCAGGAGAACACTGAAGCTTTCTTT
>few|TRBD2|TRBJ2-1|TRBV19
CASSIGGRAVNEQFF
TGTGCCAGTAGTATAGGCGGGAGGGCCGTTAATGAGCAGTTCTTC
>NA|TRBD1|TRBJ1-1|TRBV2
CASSSDRGTEAFF
TGTGCCAGCAGTTCCGACAGGGGCACTGAAGCTTTCTTT
>NA|TRBD1|TRBJ2-5|TRBV28
CASSWTGPPYF
TGTGCCAGCAGTTGGACAGGTCCGCCGTACTTC
>NA|TRBD2|TRBJ2-1|TRBV9
CASSVGTSGIDEQFF
TGTGCCAGCAGCGTAGGGACTAGCGGGATCGATGAGCAGTTCTTC
>NA|NA|TRBJ2-7|TRBV7-2
CASSLSGAGYEQYF
TGTGCCAGCAGCTTATCCGGGGCGGGGTACGAGCAGTACTTC
>NA|TRBD1|TRBJ1-1|TRBV6-2/TRBV6-3
CASSARDRGYSEAFF
TGTGCCAGCAGTGCCCGGGACAGGGGGTATTCTGAAGCTTTCTTT
>NA|NA|TRBJ1-4|TRBV7-9
CASSLSRAEEKLFF
TGTGCCAGCAGCTTATCGAGGGCAGAGGAAAAACTGTTTTTT
>NA|TRBD2|TRBJ2-3|TRBV20-1
CSANELAGRRDTQYF
TGCAGTGCTAATGAACTAGCGGGACGTAGAGATACGCAGTATTTT
>NA|TRBD1|TRBJ2-7|TRBV15
CATKQGYDYEQYF
TGTGCCACCAAACAGGGGTATGACTACGAGCAGTACTTC
>NA|TRBD1|TRBJ2-5|TRBV6-2/TRBV6-3
CASSSPLTGGETQYF
TGTGCCAGCAGTTCCCCCCTGACAGGGGGTGAGACCCAGTACTTC
>NA|TRBD2|TRBJ2-1|TRBV4-3
CASSQRGVGGPYNEQFF
TGCGCCAGCAGCCAGCGGGGGGTGGGAGGTCCCTACAATGAGCAGTTCTTC
>NA|TRBD1|TRBJ1-6|TRBV4-2
CASSQSGTGVPLHF
TGTGCCAGCAGCCAGTCCGGGACAGGGGTACCCCTCCACTTT
>NA|TRBD1|TRBJ1-4|TRBV9
CASSGGTGGGEKLFF
TGTGCCAGCAGCGGAGGGACAGGGGGTGGTGAAAAACTGTTTTTT
>once|NA|TRBJ2-2|TRBV4-3
CASSELASGTGELFF
TGCGCCAGCAGCGAACTAGCCTCGGGCACCGGGGAGCTGTTTTTT
>NA|TRBD1|TRBJ1-3|TRBV5-6
CASSQRTGYSGNTIYF
TGTGCCAGCAGCCAAAGGACAGGCTACTCTGGAAACACCATATATTTT
>NA|NA|TRBJ1-1|TRBV4-2
CASSQDVGRRNTEAFF
TGTGCCAGCAGCCAAGATGTGGGGCGGCGCAACACTGAAGCTTTCTTT
>NA|NA|TRBJ2-7|TRBV5-1
CASSSQGREQYF
TGCGCCAGCAGCTCACAGGGCCGCGAGCAGTACTTC
>few|TRBD1|TRBJ1-4|TRBV5-1
CASSLIGQVGVDEKLFF
TGCGCCAGCAGCTTGATAGGACAGGTGGGAGTGGATGAAAAACTGTTTTTT
>NA|NA|TRBJ2-5|TRBV7-2
CASSLGGDSQETQYF
TGTGCCAGCAGCTTAGGCGGTGATAGCCAAGAGACCCAGTACTTC